This T cell receptor (beta chain) is from a study of T cell repertoires in cytomegalovirus infection. Findings and caveats of the study: HLA-C-restricted CMV clonotypes gave the most frequent clonotype in two of eight donors.

With regard to this clonotype: Its antigen remains unknown.

This CDR3 region has 15 residues. Germline V gene lookup returns CDR1 MNHEY and CDR2 SVGAGI. The V end was cut by 2 bases, the J end by 0 bases, with 9 bases between. TCRdb re-called the reads with MiXCR, one entry per CDR3 protein. The table includes fewer than 550,000 distinct CDR3 sequences, around 27% detected once. Sequences were obtained from PBMCs. The sequence derives from a human donor in good health (CMV status not recorded). Some clones in this sample may be carry-over from other donors' samples. The genes are TRBV6-5 and TRBJ2-3, with D unclear. The CDR3 protein is CASSYRLSSTDTQYF. In DNA form, the CDR3 reads TGTGCCAGCAGTTACCGACTTTCTAGCACAGATACGCAGTATTTT.